The present TCR beta chain was sequenced within a study of neurological immune-mediated disorders (dated by TCRdb to about 2019). In the study overall: Using UMI-based sequencing, the study compared peripheral blood TCR-beta repertoires from patients with HTLV-I-associated myelopathy (HAM/TSP), patients with multiple sclerosis, and healthy controls. Of the approximately 68 subjects in the cohort, some 15 were HAM/TSP patients, some 35 were multiple sclerosis patients, and approximately 20 were healthy controls. Longitudinal samples, technical triplicates and paired sorted CD4+ and CD8+ T-cell subsets, alongside PBMC samples, were included among the roughly 96 TCR-beta libraries. Study-level results and caveats: No identical CDR3 amino acid sequences were found to be shared among expanded clones across subjects, suggesting that TCR-beta repertoires were private in all groups. TCR clonal expansion was highest in HAM/TSP patients and lowest in MS patients, with MS patients falling below even healthy controls.

From the cysteine through the phenylalanine, the CDR3 covers 16 amino acids. Only CDR3 DNA remains: 48 bases, in frame from the first base. CDR1 and CDR2 are drawn from the germline V gene (reference sequence): LGHDT, YNNKEL. V is pruned by 1 base and J by 5 bases, leaving 9 bases of the junction without a gene match. This clonotype was observed many times. The clone's antigen remains unknown. No per-base quality is available; no much larger clone lies one base away. cDNA synthesis used template-switch 5'RACE with a primer carrying a 10-nucleotide random unique molecular identifier tagging each TCR transcript. Every sequencing run yielded over 200 million TCR-beta sequences covering 15-18 subjects. Total RNA was extracted with the RNeasy kit. Using the KAPA Real-time Library Amplification kit, TCR-beta VDJ regions were amplified with primers for the TCR constant region and the 5'RACE anchor. A first PCR added sample indexes and Illumina adaptors, after which a second PCR increased the library yield. After Ampure bead purification, the TCR product of roughly 650 bp was size-selected on a 2% E-gel SizeSelection system. Before pooling, library quality was assessed on a Bioanalyzer, concentration was determined with Qubit, and library quantification was performed with the Kapa Library Quantification kit. Libraries were sequenced paired-end 2 x 150 bp on an Illumina HiSeq 2500. To increase sequence diversity, about 24-32% phiX was spiked into each library pool. On the study's bioinformatics: Quality-filtered reads were processed with the UMI-based MiGEC pipeline, which removed over 80% of raw TCR sequences during error correction. IMGT germline references were used for aligning VDJ genes, and each clonotype was defined as a unique CDR3 amino acid sequence together with its V-J genes. Clonal expansion, Shannon diversity and CDR3 relatedness were evaluated with VDJtools (CalcPairwiseDistances, ClusterSamples), while phylogenetic trees were built in CLCbio workbench. A clone was classed as expanded if it had 8 or more unique UMIs, a cutoff based on coefficient-of-variation modelling across technical triplicates. TCRdb reran the public reads through fastp at Q25 and MiXCR, keeping productive beta chains. One record per CDR3 amino acid sequence lists the most common genes and DNA. TCRdb, not the authors, supplied the V and J calls. The sample table lists approximately 27,000 distinct CDR3 sequences, under 30% of them with a count of one. The ten largest clones add up to roughly 27% of the sample.

Sorted-subset TCR libraries were prepared from over 850,000 sorted CD4+ or CD8+ T cells. Peripheral blood was subjected to Ficoll-Hypaque density gradient centrifugation to isolate PBMCs, which were then cryopreserved in liquid nitrogen. The study also sequenced paired sorted CD4+ and CD8+ subsets from healthy controls, HAM/TSP patients and MS patients. Sequencing was done on a sample of CD4+ T cells from blood. The chain is encoded by TRBV3-1 joined to TRBJ2-3; a stretch of 7 junction bases matches TRBD2. This TCR was recovered from a man aged 50-59 years with HTLV-1-associated myelopathy (HAM/TSP). The CDR3 protein is CASSQGRGGGLDTQYF. The DNA sequence follows: TGTGCCAGCAGCCAAGGCCGGGGCGGGGGATTAGATACGCAGTATTTT.